This paragraph reports one T cell receptor beta chain. What it binds is unknown. These data come from a study of cytomegalovirus exposure and HLA in healthy donors. Across the study: Early release data held 75 million to 100 million unique TCRs from HLA-typed donors.

General study findings and limits: On later analysis, the bulk of CMV-associated TCR beta chains appeared to be HLA-restricted. A likely sequencing artifact accounted for one observed cluster of highly shared sequence variants.

Primers included in the PCR were 60 Vbeta and 13 Jbeta primers. Method: immunoSEQ multiplex PCR; TCRdb's copy keeps in-frame clones and lacks some. Of about 140,000 clones in the sample, over 60% were seen once. The CDR3 has 13 residues. Trimming took 4 bases from V and 6 from J; bases not matched to a gene: 4. The germline CDR1 and CDR2 sequences are LGHNT and FRNRAP. The chain uses TRBV12-5 and TRBJ2-7; 9 bases are a match to TRBD1. Source material: PBMCs. This TCR was recovered from a female donor in good health and CMV-seronegative. This CDR3 is CASGWDRDFEQYF. The CDR3 DNA follows: TGTGCTAGTGGTTGGGACAGGGATTTCGAGCAGTACTTC.